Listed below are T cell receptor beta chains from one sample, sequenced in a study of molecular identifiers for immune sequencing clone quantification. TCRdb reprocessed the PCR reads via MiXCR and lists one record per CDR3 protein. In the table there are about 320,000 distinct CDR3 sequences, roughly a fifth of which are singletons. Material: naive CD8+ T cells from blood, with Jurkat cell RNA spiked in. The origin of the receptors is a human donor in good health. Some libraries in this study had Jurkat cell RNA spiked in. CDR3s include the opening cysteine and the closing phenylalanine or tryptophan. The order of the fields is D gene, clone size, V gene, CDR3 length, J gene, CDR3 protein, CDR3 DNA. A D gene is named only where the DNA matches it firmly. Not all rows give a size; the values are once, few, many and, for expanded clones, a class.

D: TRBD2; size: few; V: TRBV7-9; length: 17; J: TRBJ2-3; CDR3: CASSSYSGGVTTDTQYF; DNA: TGTGCCAGCAGTTCTTATAGCGGGGGGGTAACCACAGATACGCAGTATTTT
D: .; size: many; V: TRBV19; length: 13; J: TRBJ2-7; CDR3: CASSIVPAYEQYF; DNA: TGTGCCAGTAGTATTGTGCCGGCCTACGAGCAGTACTTC
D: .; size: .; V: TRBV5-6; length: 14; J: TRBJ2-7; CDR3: CASSLERRTYEQYF; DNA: TGTGCCAGCAGCTTGGAACGCCGGACCTACGAGCAGTACTTC
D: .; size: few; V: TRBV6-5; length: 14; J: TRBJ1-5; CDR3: CASRTTGPNQPQHF; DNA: TGTGCCAGCAGAACGACAGGCCCAAATCAGCCCCAGCATTTT
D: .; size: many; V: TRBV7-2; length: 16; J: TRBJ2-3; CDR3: CASSARQVLITDTQYF; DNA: TGTGCCAGCAGCGCCCGACAGGTCTTAATCACAGATACGCAGTATTTT
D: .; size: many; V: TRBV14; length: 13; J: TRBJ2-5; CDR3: CASSRTREETQYF; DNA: TGTGCCAGCAGCCGGACAAGGGAAGAGACCCAGTACTTC
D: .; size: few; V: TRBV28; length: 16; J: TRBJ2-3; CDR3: CASSPWTIFFTDTRYF; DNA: TGTGCCAGCAGTCCGTGGACTATTTTCTTCACAGATACGCGGTATTTT
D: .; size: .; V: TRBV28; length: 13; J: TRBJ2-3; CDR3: CASSFTSTDAQYF; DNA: TGTGCCAGCAGTTTCACCAGTACAGATGCGCAGTATTTT
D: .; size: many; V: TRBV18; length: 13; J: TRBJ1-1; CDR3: CASSPSEGTEAFF; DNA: TGTGCCAGCTCACCATCGGAGGGCACTGAAGCTTTCTTT
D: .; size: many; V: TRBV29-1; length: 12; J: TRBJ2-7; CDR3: CSVLGDSYEQYF; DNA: TGCAGCGTTTTGGGGGATTCCTACGAGCAGTACTTC
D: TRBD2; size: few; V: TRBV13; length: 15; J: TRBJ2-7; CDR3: CASSPGLAENYEQYF; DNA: TGTGCCAGCAGCCCCGGACTAGCAGAGAACTACGAGCAGTACTTC
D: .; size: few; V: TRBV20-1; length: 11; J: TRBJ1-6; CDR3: CSARVDSPLHF; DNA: TGCAGTGCCAGGGTTGATTCACCCCTCCACTTT
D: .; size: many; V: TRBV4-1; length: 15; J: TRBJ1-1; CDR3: CASSPGGGLNTEAFF; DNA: TGCGCCAGCAGCCCAGGTGGGGGGTTGAACACTGAAGCTTTCTTT
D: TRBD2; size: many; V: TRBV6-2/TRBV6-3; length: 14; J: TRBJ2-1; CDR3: CASSPLAAGDEQFF; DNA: TGTGCCAGCAGTCCTCTAGCCGCGGGGGATGAGCAGTTCTTC
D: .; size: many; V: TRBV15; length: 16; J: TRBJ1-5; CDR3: CATSRERQYSNQPQHF; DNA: TGTGCCACCAGCAGAGAAAGGCAATATAGCAATCAGCCCCAGCATTTT
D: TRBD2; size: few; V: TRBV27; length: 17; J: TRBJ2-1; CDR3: CASRPTRAGGPLNEQFF; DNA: TGTGCCAGCAGACCGACCCGAGCGGGGGGGCCTTTGAATGAGCAGTTCTTC
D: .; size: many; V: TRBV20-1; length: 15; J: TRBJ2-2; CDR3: CSARGEGLNTGELFF; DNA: TGCAGTGCTAGAGGTGAAGGATTGAACACCGGGGAGCTGTTTTTT
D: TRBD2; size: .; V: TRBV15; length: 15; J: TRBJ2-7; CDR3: CATSILAGSTYEQYF; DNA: TGTGCCACCAGCATTCTAGCGGGGAGCACCTACGAGCAGTACTTC
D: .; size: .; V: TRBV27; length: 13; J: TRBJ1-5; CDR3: CASSLSIVQPQHF; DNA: TGTGCCAGCAGTTTATCCATAGTACAGCCCCAGCATTTT
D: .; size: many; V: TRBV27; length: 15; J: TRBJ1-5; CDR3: CASSLQGMGNQPQHF; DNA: TGTGCCAGCAGTTTACAGGGGATGGGCAATCAGCCCCAGCATTTT
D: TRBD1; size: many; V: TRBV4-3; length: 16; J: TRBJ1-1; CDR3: CASSQDGTGWSTEAFF; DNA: TGCGCCAGCAGCCAAGATGGGACAGGTTGGAGCACTGAAGCTTTCTTT
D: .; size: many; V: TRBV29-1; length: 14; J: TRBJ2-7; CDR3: CSVASGLSSYEQYF; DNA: TGCAGCGTTGCGTCCGGACTCAGCTCCTACGAGCAGTACTTC
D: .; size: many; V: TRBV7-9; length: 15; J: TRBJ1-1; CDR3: CASSHKQTPGTEAFF; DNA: TGTGCCAGCAGCCACAAACAAACCCCCGGGACCGAAGCTTTCTTT
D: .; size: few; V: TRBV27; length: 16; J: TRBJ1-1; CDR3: CASSPRARQIFTEAFF; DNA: TGTGCCAGCAGTCCCCGTGCCCGACAGATTTTCACTGAAGCTTTCTTT
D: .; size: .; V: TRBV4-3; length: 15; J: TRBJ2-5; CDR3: CASSAATARGETQYF; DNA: TGCGCCAGCAGCGCAGCGACAGCCCGCGGGGAGACCCAGTACTTC
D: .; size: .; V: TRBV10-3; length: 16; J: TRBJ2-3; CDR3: CAISEYAVSSTDTQYF; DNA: TGTGCCATCAGTGAGTATGCGGTGTCTAGCACAGATACGCAGTATTTT
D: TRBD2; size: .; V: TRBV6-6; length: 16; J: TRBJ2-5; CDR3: CASSYGREGQRETQYF; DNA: TGTGCCAGCAGTTACGGGCGGGAGGGCCAGCGAGAGACCCAGTACTTC
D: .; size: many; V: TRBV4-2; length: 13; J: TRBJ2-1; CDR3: CASSPEVRDEQFF; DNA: TGTGCCAGCAGTCCGGAAGTTCGGGATGAGCAGTTCTTC